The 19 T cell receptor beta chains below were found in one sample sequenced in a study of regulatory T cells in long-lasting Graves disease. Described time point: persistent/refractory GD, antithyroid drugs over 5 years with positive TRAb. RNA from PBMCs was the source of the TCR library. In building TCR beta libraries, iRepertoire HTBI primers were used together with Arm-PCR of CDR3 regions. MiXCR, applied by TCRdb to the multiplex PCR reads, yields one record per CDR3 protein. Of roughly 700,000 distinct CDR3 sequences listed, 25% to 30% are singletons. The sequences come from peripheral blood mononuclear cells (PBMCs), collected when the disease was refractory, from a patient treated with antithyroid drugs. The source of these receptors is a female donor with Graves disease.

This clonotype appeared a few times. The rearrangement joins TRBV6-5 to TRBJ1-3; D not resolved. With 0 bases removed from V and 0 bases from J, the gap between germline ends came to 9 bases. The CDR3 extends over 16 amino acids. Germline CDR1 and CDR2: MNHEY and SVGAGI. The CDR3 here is CASSYSARSSGNTIYF. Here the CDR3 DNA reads TGTGCCAGCAGTTACTCAGCCCGGTCCTCTGGAAACACCATATATTTT.

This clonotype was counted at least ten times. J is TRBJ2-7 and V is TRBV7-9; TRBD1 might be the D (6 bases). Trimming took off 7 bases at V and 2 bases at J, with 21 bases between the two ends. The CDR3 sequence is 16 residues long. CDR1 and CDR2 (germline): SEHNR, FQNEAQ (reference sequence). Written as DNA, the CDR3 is TGTGCCAGCACCAATACCGAAACAGGGACCGCCTACGAGCAGTACTTC. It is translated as CASTNTETGTAYEQYF.

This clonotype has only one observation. CDR3 protein: CSARPGLGDQPQHF. CDR3 DNA sequence: TGCAGTGCTAGGCCGGGATTGGGGGATCAGCCCCAGCATTTT. The J gene is TRBJ1-5, the V gene TRBV20-1; D may be TRBD1 (5 bases). CDR3 length: 14 amino acids. V was trimmed by 3 bases and J by 5 bases, leaving 14 bases between them. The germline CDR1 and CDR2 sequences are DFQATT and SNEGSKA (reference sequence).

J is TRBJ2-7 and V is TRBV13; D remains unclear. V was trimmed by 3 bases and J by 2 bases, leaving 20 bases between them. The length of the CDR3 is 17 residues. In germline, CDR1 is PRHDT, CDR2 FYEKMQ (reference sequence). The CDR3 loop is CASSFMSGPTPAYEQYF. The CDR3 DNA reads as TGTGCCAGCAGCTTCATGTCTGGCCCGACGCCAGCCTACGAGCAGTACTTC.

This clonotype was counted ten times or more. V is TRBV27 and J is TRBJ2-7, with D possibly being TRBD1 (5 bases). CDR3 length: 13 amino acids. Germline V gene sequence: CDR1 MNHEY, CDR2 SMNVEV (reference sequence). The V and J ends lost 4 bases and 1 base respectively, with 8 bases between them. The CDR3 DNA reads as TGTGCCAGCAGTTCTGCAGGGTCCTACGAGCAGTACTTC. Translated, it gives CASSSAGSYEQYF.

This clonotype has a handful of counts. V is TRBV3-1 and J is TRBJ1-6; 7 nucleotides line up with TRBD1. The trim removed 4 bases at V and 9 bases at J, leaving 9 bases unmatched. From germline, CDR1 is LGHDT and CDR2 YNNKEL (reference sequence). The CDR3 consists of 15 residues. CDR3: CASSRRTGAPSPLHF. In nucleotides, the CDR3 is TGTGCCAGCAGCCGGCGGACAGGAGCCCCTTCACCCCTCCACTTT.

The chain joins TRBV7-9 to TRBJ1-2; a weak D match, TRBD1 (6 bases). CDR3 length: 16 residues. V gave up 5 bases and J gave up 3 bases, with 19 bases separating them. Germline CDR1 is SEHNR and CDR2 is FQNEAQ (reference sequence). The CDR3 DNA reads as TGTGCCAGCAGCAGGTCAAGGGGGAGGATCTACTATGGCTACACCTTC. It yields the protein CASSRSRGRIYYGYTF.

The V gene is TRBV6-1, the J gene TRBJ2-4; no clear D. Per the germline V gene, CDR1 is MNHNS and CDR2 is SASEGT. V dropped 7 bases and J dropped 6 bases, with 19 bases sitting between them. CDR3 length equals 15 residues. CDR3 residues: CASTPSMGGRNIQYF. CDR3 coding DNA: TGTGCCAGCACTCCCTCGATGGGCGGTAGAAACATTCAGTACTTC.

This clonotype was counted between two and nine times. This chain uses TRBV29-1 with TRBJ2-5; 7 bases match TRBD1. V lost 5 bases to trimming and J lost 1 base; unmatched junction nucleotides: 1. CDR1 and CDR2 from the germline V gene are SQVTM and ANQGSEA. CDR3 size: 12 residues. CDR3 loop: CSVRQGQETQYF. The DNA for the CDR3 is TGCAGCGTTCGACAGGGCCAAGAGACCCAGTACTTC.

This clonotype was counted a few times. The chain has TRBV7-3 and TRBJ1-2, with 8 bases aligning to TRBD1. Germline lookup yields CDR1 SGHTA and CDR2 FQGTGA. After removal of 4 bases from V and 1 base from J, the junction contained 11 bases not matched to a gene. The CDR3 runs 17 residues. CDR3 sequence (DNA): TGTGCCAGCAGCTCTGAGGGGACAGGAGCTATTAACTATGGCTACACCTTC. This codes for CASSSEGTGAINYGYTF.

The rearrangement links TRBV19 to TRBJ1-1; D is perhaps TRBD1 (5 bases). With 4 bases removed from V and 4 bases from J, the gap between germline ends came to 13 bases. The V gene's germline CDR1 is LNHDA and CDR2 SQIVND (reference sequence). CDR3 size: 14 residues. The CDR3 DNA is TGTGCCAGTAGTAACATACTAAGGGGCACTGAAGCTTTCTTT. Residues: CASSNILRGTEAFF.

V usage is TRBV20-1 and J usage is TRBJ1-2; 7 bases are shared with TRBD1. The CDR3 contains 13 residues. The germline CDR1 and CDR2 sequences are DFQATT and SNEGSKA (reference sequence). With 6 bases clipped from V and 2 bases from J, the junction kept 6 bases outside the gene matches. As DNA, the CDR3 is TGCAGTGCCATACAGGGGACCAACTATGGCTACACCTTC. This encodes CSAIQGTNYGYTF.

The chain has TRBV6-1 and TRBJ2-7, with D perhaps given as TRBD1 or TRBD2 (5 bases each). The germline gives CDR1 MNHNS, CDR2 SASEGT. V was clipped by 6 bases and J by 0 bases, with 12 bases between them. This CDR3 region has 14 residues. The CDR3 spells CASSPVGGSYEQYF. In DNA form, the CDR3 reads TGTGCCAGCAGCCCCGTTGGGGGCTCCTACGAGCAGTACTTC.

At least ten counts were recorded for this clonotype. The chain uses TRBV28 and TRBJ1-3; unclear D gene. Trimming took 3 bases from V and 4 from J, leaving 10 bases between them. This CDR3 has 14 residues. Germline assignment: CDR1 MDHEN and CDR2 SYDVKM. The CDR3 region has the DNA TGTGCCAGCAGTTTCAGTAGGGCAGGAAACACCATATATTTT. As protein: CASSFSRAGNTIYF.

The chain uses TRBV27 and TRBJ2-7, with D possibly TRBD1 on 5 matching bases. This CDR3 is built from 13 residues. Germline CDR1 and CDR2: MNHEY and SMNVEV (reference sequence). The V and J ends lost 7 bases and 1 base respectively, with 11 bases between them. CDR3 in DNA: TGTGCCAGCAAGATATCAGGGTCCTACGAGCAGTACTTC. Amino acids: CASKISGSYEQYF.

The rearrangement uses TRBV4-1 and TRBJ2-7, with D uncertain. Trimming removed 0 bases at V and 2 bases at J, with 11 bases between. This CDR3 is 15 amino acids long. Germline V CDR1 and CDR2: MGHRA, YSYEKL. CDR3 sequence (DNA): TGCGCCAGCAGCCAAGATTCTCCCGGCCCCTACGAGCAGTACTTC. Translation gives CASSQDSPGPYEQYF.

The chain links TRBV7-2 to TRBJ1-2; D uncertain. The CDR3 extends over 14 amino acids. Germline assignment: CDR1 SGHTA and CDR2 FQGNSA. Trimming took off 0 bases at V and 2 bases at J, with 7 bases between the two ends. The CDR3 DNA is TGTGCCAGCAGCTTAGCGTCGGGAAACTATGGCTACACCTTC. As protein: CASSLASGNYGYTF.

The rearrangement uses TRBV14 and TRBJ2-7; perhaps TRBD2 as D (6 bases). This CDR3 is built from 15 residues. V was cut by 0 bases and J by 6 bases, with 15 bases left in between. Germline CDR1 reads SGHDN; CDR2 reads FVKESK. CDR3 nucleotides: TGTGCCAGCAGCCAAGATTGGAGGGAGAAGGGCGAGCAGTACTTC. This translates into CASSQDWREKGEQYF.

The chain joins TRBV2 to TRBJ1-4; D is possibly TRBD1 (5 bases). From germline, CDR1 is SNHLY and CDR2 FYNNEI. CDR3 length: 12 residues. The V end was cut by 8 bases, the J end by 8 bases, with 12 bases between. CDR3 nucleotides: TGTGCCAGCGTAGGGGCGAGGGAAAAACTGTTTTTT. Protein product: CASVGAREKLFF.